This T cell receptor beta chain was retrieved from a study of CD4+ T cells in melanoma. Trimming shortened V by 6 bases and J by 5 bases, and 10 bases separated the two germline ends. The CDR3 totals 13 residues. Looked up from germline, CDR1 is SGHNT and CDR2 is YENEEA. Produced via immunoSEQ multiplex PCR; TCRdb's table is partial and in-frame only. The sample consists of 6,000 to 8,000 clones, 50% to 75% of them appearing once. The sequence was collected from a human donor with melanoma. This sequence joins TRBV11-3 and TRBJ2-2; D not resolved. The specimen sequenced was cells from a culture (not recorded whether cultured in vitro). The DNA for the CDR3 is TGTGCCAGCAGTGGCTTTGGGACCGGGGAGCTGTTTTTT. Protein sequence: CASSGFGTGELFF.